The table lists the clone carrying this T cell receptor beta chain with a few counts. Its antigen is unidentified. Clones were read by immunoSEQ multiplex PCR, and TCRdb kept only the in-frame ones, dropping some. The sample consists of more than 50,000 clones, over 65% of them appearing once. The entry originates in a study of pediatric ulcerative colitis. V shed 4 bases and J shed 3 bases, with 10 bases lying between them. The germline gives CDR1 MNHEY, CDR2 SMNVEV (reference sequence). The CDR3 has 14 amino acids. Findings and limits, study-wide: A couple of patients had blood samples with substantially reduced template counts. A couple of rectal clonotypes were found only in ulcerative colitis patients, all of them.

Before the diagnostic colonoscopy, ulcerative colitis patients were free of immunosuppressive medication. At colonoscopy, a blood sample was also collected. This receptor was obtained from a boy between 10 and 17 years old with moderate ulcerative colitis. This chain links TRBV27 with TRBJ1-5, with D possibly matching TRBD1 (5 bases). Specimen: blood. The CDR3 region is CASSSDSANQPQHF. CDR3 nucleotide sequence: TGTGCCAGCAGTTCCGACAGTGCCAATCAGCCCCAGCATTTT.